This T cell receptor (beta chain) comes out of a study of glioma-infiltrating T cells after dendritic cell vaccination. Looking at the study overall: Samples are from glioblastoma patients in Phase I and II dendritic cell vaccine trials. Monocyte-derived dendritic cells, cultured about 7 days with IL-4 and GM-CSF, were pulsed with autologous tumor lysate.

This CDR3 spans 12 amino acids. V dropped 8 bases and J dropped 1 base, with 7 bases sitting between them. Germline CDR1 MNHNY, CDR2 SVGAGI (reference sequence). Input was 2 to 2.5 ug genomic DNA, or all available if less. Produced via immunoSEQ multiplex PCR; TCRdb's table is partial and in-frame only. Of tens of thousands of clones in the sample, about 85% were seen once. This sample's time point: after dendritic cell vaccination, including at tumor progression/relapse. This clone was seen ten or more times. Its target is unknown. Study results and caveats: Estimated pretreatment TIL content predicted outcome after dendritic cell vaccination.

The chain carries TRBV6-6 and TRBJ2-3; D gene unclear. This sample comprised blood, obtained after dendritic cell vaccination. The sequence derives from a human donor with glioblastoma. DNA of the CDR3: TGTGCCAGCTCAGGCGGCACAGATACGCAGTATTTT. It yields the protein CASSGGTDTQYF.